The 12 T cell receptor beta chains below come from one sample, sequenced in a study of T cell repertoires in cytomegalovirus infection. Using its own MiXCR run on the reads, TCRdb lists one record per CDR3 protein. The sample includes around 450,000 distinct CDR3 sequences, around 32% seen only once; the top ten take about 13%. The specimen was PBMCs. The receptor source for this set is a human donor in good health (CMV status not recorded). Some clones in this sample may be carry-over from other donors' samples.

This clonotype was picked up many times. The chain carries TRBV7-8 and TRBJ1-1; D ambiguous. Between the trimmed V and J ends, which lost 1 base and 5 bases, there was a span of 17 bases. The length of the CDR3 is 16 residues. Per germline, CDR1 SGHVS and CDR2 FQNEAQ. The CDR3 nucleotides are TGTGCCAGCAGCTTAGGTCTCGTTCTCCGGGGAACTGAAGCTTTCTTT. This gives the protein CASSLGLVLRGTEAFF. Full variable domain (missing parts from reference TRBV7-8 and TRBJ1-1): GAGVSQSPRYKVAKRGQDVALRCDPISGHVSLFWYQQALGQGPEFLTYFQNEAQLDKSGLPSDRFFAERPEGSVSTLKIQRTQQEDSAVYLCASSLGLVLRGTEAFFGQGTRLTVV.

This chain joins TRBV12-3 or TRBV12-4 and TRBJ2-1; 9 bases are a match to TRBD2. V was pared by 6 bases and J by 0 bases, with 12 bases of the junction left unmatched. The CDR3 totals 18 residues. This CDR3 is CASSFPSGAGASYNEQFF. CDR3 DNA: TGTGCCAGCAGCTTTCCTAGCGGGGCAGGGGCCTCCTACAATGAGCAGTTCTTC.

The gene calls are TRBV6-5 and TRBJ1-5; D is unclear. This CDR3 has 13 amino acids. The germline V and J ends were trimmed by 2 bases and 4 bases, with 6 bases remaining between them. The germline CDR1 and CDR2 sequences are MNHEY and SVGAGI. The CDR3 reads CASSYMANQPQHF. The DNA for the CDR3 is TGTGCCAGCAGTTACATGGCAAATCAGCCCCAGCATTTT.

The V gene is TRBV29-1, the J gene TRBJ1-1, with D perhaps matching TRBD1 (6 bases). This CDR3 has 11 residues. Between the trimmed V and J ends, which lost 4 bases and 11 bases, there was a span of 14 bases. CDR1 SQVTM and CDR2 ANQGSEA come from the germline V gene. CDR3 loop: CSVGTGASAFF. The DNA of the CDR3 is TGCAGCGTTGGGACGGGGGCGAGCGCTTTCTTT.

The chain couples TRBV6-8 to TRBJ1-4; 9 nucleotides align to TRBD1. The trim removed 5 bases at V and 7 bases at J, leaving 8 bases unmatched. From germline, CDR1 is MNHGY and CDR2 SAAAGT. This CDR3 has 15 amino acids. CDR3 protein: CASSPTRDRVEKLFF. The CDR3 coding sequence is TGTGCCAGCAGTCCCACCCGGGACAGGGTTGAAAAACTGTTTTTT.

This clonotype was counted between two and nine times. The rearrangement joins TRBV7-2 to TRBJ2-1, with 9 bases lining up with TRBD2. V dropped 5 bases and J dropped 7; count of bases not matched to a gene: 18. Germline lookup yields CDR1 SGHTA and CDR2 FQGNSA. The CDR3 covers 18 residues. In DNA, the CDR3 is TGTGCCAGCAGCCCCCGAGTTGGGGGCGGGGGGGCGGGGAATGAGCAGTTCTTC. Its protein is CASSPRVGGGGAGNEQFF.

Here the CDR3 reads CATSRGSPVLSLHF. The CDR3 DNA reads as TGTGCCACCAGCAGAGGAAGCCCAGTACTGTCCCTCCACTTT. V and J are TRBV15 and TRBJ1-6; no reliable D call. This CDR3 has 14 residues. The V end lost 1 base, the J end lost 14 bases, and 15 bases lay between the germline ends. Germline V CDR1 and CDR2: LNHNV, YYDKDF (reference sequence).

The chain combines TRBV29-1 with TRBJ2-1, with D possibly being TRBD1 or TRBD2 (5 bases each). The CDR3 covers 13 residues. V lost 7 bases and J lost 9, with 19 bases in between. Germline V gene sequence: CDR1 SQVTM, CDR2 ANQGSEA. DNA of the CDR3: TGCAGCGCTCCAACCGGGGCAGGCTTTGAGCAGTTCTTC. It yields the protein CSAPTGAGFEQFF.

The chain couples TRBV20-1 to TRBJ2-3; D gene uncertain. The CDR3 runs 12 residues. With 8 bases removed from V and 4 bases from J, the gap between germline ends came to 13 bases. In germline, CDR1 is DFQATT, CDR2 SNEGSKA (reference sequence). As DNA, the CDR3 is TGCAGTTCTCGAGGACGCCCAGATACGCAGTATTTT. As protein: CSSRGRPDTQYF.

This clonotype was counted only a few times. The chain recombines TRBV12-3 or TRBV12-4 with TRBJ2-2, with unresolved D. This CDR3 is built from 14 residues. V lost 3 bases to trimming and J lost 4 bases, with 9 bases between them. The CDR3 DNA reads TGTGCCAGCAGTTTCCGGGCAACCACCGGGGAGCTGTTTTTT. This codes for CASSFRATTGELFF.

Points on this clonotype: Since no conserved phenylalanine or tryptophan closes the CDR3, a read error is the likely cause. No DNA is shown, since the ends of the CDR3 on it are uncertain; the CDR3 is the one TCRdb lists. The J gene is TRBJ2-1, the V gene TRBV7-2; TRBD2 was called by the table and not checked on the DNA. CDR1 is SGHTA and CDR2 is FQGNSA in the germline V gene. The CDR3 is 18 amino acids long, termini counted. CDR3 sequence reads: CASSLRTYGGHPGNEQLL.

This chain joins TRBV6-2 or TRBV6-3 and TRBJ2-4; 16 bases map to TRBD2. This CDR3 comprises 18 residues. V lost 6 bases to trimming and J lost 0 bases; unmatched junction nucleotides: 5. Germline-derived CDR1 and CDR2 are MNHEY and SVGEGT. In nucleotides, the CDR3 is TGTGCCAGCAGCTCGGGACTAGCGGGGGGGCTAGCCAAAAACATTCAGTACTTC. This translates into CASSSGLAGGLAKNIQYF.